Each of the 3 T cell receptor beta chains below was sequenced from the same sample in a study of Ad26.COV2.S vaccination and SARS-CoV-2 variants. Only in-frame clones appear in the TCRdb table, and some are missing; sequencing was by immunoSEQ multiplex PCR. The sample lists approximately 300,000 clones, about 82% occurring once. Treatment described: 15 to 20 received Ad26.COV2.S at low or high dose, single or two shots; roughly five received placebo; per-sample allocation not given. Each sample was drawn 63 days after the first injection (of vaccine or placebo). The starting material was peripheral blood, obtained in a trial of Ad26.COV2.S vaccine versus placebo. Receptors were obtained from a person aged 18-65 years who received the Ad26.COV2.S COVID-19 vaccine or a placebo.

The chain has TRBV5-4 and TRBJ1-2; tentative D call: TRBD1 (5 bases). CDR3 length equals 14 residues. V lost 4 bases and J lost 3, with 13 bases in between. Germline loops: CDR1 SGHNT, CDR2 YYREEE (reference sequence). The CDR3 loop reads CASSPAGGDYGYTF. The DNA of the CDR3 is TGTGCCAGCAGCCCGGCGGGAGGGGACTATGGCTACACCTTC.

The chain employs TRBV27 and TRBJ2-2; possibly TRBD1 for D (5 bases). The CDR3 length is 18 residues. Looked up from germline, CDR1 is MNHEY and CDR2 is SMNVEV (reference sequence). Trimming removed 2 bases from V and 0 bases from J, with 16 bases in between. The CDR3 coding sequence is TGTGCCAGCAGTTTACGACAGCCTTTAACCGCGAACACCGGGGAGCTGTTTTTT. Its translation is CASSLRQPLTANTGELFF.

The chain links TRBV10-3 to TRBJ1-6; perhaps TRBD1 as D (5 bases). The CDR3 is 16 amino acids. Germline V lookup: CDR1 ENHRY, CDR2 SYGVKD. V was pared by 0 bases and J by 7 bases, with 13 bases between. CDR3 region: CAISESTVQSNSPLHF. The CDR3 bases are TGTGCCATCAGTGAGTCGACAGTACAATCAAATTCACCCCTCCACTTT.